This TCR beta chain derives from a study of Graves' ophthalmopathy and Graves' hyperthyroidism. The CDR3 sequence is 14 residues long. Germline V gene data show CDR1 as SGHAT and CDR2 as FQNNGV. Trimming stripped 5 bases from V and 6 bases from J, with 17 bases between. Moderate-to-severe activity, CAS at least 3, NOSPECS at least 4 and duration under 3 months characterized donors with ophthalmopathy. Amplifying from RNA transcripts, the study obtained TCR beta CDR3 regions. HTBI primers were employed in first-round RT-PCR, then a second-round multiplex PCR followed. Using its own MiXCR run on the multiplex PCR reads, TCRdb lists one record per CDR3 protein. The table records almost 750,000 distinct CDR3 sequences, roughly 40% of them present only once.

V gene TRBV11-2 combines with J gene TRBJ2-7, with D perhaps TRBD2 (6 bases). The TCR was taken from an adult man with Graves' ophthalmopathy. What was sequenced was peripheral blood. The CDR3 DNA reads TGTGCCAGCAGCCCAGGGACTCTCGACTTCGAGCAGTACTTC. Translation: CASSPGTLDFEQYF.